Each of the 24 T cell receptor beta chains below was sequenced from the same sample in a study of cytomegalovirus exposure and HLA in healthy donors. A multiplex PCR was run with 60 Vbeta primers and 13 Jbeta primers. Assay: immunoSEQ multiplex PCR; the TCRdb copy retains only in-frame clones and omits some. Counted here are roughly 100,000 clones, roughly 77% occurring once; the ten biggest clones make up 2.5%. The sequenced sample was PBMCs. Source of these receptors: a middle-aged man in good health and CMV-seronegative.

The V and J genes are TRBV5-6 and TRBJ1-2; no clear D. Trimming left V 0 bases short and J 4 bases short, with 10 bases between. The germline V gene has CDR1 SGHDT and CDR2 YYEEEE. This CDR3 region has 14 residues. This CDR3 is CASSLERASYGYTF. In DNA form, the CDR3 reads TGTGCCAGCAGCTTGGAGAGGGCTAGCTATGGCTACACCTTC.

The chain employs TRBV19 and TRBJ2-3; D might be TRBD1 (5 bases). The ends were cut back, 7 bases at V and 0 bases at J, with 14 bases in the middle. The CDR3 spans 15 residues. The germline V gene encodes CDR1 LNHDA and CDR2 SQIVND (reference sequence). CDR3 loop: CASTLRGRSTDTQYF. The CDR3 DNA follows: TGTGCCAGTACCCTTAGGGGTCGGAGCACAGATACGCAGTATTTT.

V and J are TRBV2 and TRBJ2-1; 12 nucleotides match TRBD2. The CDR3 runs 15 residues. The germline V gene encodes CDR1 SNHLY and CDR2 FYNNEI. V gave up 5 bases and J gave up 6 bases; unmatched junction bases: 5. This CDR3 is CASSRTSGVGNEQFF. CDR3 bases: TGTGCCAGCAGTCGGACTAGCGGGGTGGGCAATGAGCAGTTCTTC.

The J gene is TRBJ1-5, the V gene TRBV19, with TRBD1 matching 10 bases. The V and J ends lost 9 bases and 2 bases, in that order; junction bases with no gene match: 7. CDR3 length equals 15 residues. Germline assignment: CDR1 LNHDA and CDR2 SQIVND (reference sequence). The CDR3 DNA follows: TGTGCCAGCAGACCCGGGACAGGGGGCAATCAGCCCCAGCATTTT. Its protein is CASRPGTGGNQPQHF. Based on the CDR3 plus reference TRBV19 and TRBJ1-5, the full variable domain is DGGITQSPKYLFRKEGQNVTLSCEQNLNHDAMYWYRQDPGQGLRLIYYSQIVNDFQKGDIAEGYSVSREKKESFPLTVTSAQKNPTAFYLCASRPGTGGNQPQHFGDGTRLSIL.

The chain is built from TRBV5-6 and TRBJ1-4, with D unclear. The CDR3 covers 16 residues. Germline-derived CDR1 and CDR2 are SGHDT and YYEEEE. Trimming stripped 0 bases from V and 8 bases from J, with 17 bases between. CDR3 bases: TGTGCCAGCAGCTTGGCCGACTTCTTTAGAGGAGAAAAACTGTTTTTT. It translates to CASSLADFFRGEKLFF. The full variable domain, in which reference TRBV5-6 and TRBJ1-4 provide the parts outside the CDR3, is DAGVTQSPTHLIKTRGQQVTLRCSPKSGHDTVSWYQQALGQGPQFIFQYYEEEERQRGNFPDRFSGHQFPNYSSELNVNALLLGDSALYLCASSLADFFRGEKLFFGSGTQLSVL.

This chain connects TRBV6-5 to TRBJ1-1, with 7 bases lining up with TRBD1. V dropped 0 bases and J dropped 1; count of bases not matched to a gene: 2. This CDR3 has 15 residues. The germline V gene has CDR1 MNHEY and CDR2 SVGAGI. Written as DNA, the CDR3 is TGTGCCAGCAGTTACTCGACAGGGAGGAACACTGAAGCTTTCTTT. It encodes CASSYSTGRNTEAFF.

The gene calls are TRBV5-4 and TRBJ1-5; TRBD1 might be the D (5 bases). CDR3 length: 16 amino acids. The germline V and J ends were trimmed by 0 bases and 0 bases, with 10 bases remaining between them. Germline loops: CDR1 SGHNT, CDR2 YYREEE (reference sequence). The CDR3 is CASSLGGQFSNQPQHF. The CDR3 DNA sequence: TGTGCCAGCAGCTTGGGGGGCCAGTTTAGCAATCAGCCCCAGCATTTT.

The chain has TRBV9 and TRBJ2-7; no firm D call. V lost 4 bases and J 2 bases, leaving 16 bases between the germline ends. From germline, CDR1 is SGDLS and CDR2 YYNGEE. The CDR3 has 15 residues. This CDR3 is CASSPTPGLTYEQYF. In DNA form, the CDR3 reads TGTGCCAGCAGCCCCACCCCCGGGTTGACCTACGAGCAGTACTTC.

The CDR3 bases are TGCAGTGCTAGAACTGAGAACACCATATATTTT. Translated: CSARTENTIYF. The chain employs TRBV20-1 and TRBJ1-3; D is ambiguous. Trimming shortened V by 2 bases and J by 7 bases, and 6 bases separated the two germline ends. Germline CDR1 DFQATT, CDR2 SNEGSKA (reference sequence). The CDR3 has 11 amino acids.

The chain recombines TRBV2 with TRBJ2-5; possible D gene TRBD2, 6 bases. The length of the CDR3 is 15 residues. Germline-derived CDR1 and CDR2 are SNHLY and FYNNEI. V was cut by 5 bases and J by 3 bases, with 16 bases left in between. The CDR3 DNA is TGTGCCAGCAGTCCCAGTGGAGGGGCGGAAGAGACCCAGTACTTC. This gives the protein CASSPSGGAEETQYF. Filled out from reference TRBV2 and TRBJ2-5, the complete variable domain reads EPEVTQTPSHQVTQMGQEVILRCVPISNHLYFYWYRQILGQKVEFLVSFYNNEISEKSEIFDDQFSVERPDGSNFTLKIRSTKLEDSAMYFCASSPSGGAEETQYFGPGTRLLVL.

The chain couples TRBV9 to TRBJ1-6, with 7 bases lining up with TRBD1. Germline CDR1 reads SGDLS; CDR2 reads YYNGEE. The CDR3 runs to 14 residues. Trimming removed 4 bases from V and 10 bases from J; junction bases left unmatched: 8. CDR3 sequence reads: CASSLAATGSPLHF. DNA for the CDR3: TGTGCCAGCAGCTTGGCAGCGACAGGGTCACCCCTCCACTTT.

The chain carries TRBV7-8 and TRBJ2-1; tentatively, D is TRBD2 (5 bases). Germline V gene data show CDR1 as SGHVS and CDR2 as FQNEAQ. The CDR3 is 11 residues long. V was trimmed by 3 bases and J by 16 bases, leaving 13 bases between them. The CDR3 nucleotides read TGTGCCAGCAGCTTGGGTCTAGCTCTTTTCTTC. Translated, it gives CASSLGLALFF.

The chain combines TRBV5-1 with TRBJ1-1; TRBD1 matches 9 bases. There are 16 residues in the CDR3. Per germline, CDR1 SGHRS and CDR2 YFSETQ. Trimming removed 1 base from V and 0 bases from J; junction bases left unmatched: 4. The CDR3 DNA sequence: TGCGCCAGCAGCTTGTTTGGGACAGGGTTGAACACTGAAGCTTTCTTT. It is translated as CASSLFGTGLNTEAFF.

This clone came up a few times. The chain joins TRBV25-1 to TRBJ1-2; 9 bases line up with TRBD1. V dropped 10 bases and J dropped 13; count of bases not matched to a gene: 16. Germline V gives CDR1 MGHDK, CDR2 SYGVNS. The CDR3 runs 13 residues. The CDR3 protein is CATSSTRDRAVTF. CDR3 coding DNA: TGTGCCACCTCGAGTACCAGGGACAGGGCCGTCACCTTC.

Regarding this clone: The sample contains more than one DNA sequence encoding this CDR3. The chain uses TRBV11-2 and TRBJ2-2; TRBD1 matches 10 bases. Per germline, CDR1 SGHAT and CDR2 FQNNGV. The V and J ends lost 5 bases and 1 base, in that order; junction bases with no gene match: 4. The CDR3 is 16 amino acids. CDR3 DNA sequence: TGTGCCAGCAGCGTGACAGGGGGCTTGAACACCGGGGAGCTGTTTTTT. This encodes CASSVTGGLNTGELFF.

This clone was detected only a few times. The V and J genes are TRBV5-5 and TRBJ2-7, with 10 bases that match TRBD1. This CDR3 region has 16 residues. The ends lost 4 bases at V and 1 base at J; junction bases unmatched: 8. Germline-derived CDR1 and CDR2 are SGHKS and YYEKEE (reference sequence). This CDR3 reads CASSQAGTGVSYEQYF. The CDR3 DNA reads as TGTGCCAGCAGCCAGGCCGGGACAGGGGTTTCCTACGAGCAGTACTTC.

The DNA for the CDR3 is TGTGCCAGCAGCGCGGGCCTTGGGGGCTACACCTTC. It yields the protein CASSAGLGGYTF. This chain joins TRBV5-6 and TRBJ1-2, with D unresolved. V was shortened by 4 bases and J by 8 bases, with 12 bases between the two germline ends. CDR1 is SGHDT, CDR2 YYEEEE, per germline. CDR3 size: 12 residues.

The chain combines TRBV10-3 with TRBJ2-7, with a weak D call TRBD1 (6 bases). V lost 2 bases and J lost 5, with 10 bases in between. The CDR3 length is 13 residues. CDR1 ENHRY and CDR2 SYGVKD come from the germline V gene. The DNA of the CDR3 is TGTGCCATCAGTGAGCGTACAGGGAACGAGCAGTACTTC. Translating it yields CAISERTGNEQYF.

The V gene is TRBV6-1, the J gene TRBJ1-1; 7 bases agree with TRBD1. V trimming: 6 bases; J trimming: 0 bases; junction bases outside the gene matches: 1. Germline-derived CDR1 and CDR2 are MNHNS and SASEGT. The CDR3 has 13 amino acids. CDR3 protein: CASRDRVNTEAFF. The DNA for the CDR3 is TGTGCCAGCAGAGACAGGGTGAACACTGAAGCTTTCTTT.

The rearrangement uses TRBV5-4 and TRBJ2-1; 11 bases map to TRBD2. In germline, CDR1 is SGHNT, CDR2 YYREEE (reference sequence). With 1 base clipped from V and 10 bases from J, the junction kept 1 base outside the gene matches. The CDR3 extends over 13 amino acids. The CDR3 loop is CASSLTSGGEQFF. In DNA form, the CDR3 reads TGTGCCAGCAGCTTGACTAGCGGGGGAGAGCAGTTCTTC.

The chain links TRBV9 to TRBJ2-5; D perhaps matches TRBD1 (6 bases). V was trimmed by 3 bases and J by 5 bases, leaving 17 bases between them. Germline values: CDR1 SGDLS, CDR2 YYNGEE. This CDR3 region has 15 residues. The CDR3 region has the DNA TGTGCCAGCAGCGCAACACCTTTAAGGGGGGAGACCCAGTACTTC. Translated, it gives CASSATPLRGETQYF. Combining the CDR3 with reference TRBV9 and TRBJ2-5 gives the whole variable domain DSGVTQTPKHLITATGQRVTLRCSPRSGDLSVYWYQQSLDQGLQFLIQYYNGEERAKGNILERFSAQQFPDLHSELNLSSLELGDSALYFCASSATPLRGETQYFGPGTRLLVL.

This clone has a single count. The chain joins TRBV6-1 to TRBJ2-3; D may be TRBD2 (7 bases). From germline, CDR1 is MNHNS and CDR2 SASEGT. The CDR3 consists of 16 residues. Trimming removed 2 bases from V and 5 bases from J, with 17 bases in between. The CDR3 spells CASSESAGAPRDTQYF. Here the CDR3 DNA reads TGTGCCAGCAGTGAAAGCGCGGGGGCCCCGAGAGATACGCAGTATTTT.

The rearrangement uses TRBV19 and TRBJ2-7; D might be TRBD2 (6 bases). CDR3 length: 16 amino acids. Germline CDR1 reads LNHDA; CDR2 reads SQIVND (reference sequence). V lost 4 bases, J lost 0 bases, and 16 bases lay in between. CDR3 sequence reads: CASSRFGGASSYEQYF. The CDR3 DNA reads TGTGCCAGTAGTAGGTTTGGCGGGGCCAGCTCCTACGAGCAGTACTTC.

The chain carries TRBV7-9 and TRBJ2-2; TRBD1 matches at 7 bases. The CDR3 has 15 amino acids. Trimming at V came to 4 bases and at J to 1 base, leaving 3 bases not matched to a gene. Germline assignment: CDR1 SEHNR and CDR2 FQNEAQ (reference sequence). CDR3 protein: CASSSGQVNTGELFF. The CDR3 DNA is TGTGCCAGCAGCTCTGGACAGGTGAACACCGGGGAGCTGTTTTTT.